This T cell receptor beta chain was recovered during a study of T cells in Graves' hyperthyroidism and ophthalmopathy. Germline V gene data show CDR1 as SGHTA and CDR2 as FQGTGA. Trimming left V 5 bases short and J 8 bases short, with 16 bases between. The CDR3 is made up of 15 amino acids. Participants, patients aged 18 to 65, had newly diagnosed hyperthyroidism with a duration under 2 months. This clonotype occurred a few times. RNA transcripts served as the template for amplifying TCR beta CDR3 regions. TCR CDR3 underwent first-round RT-PCR with the HTBI primer set. TCRdb re-called the multiplex PCR reads through MiXCR, storing one row per CDR3 protein. Found here are hundreds of thousands of distinct CDR3 sequences, roughly a third of them singletons; the top ten hold around 30%.

The sequenced material came from blood. This receptor was obtained from a woman between 35 and 50 years old with Graves' hyperthyroidism. This chain links TRBV7-3 with TRBJ1-6; D unresolved. CDR3 loop: CASSPQGIEYSPLHF. DNA for the CDR3: TGTGCCAGCAGCCCCCAAGGGATAGAATATTCACCCCTCCACTTT. Looking up the rest from reference TRBV7-3 and TRBJ1-6 gives the full variable domain: GAGVSQTPSNKVTEKGKYVELRCDPISGHTALYWYRQSLGQGPEFLIYFQGTGAADDSGLPNDRFFAVRPEGSVSTLKIQRTERGDSAVYLCASSPQGIEYSPLHFGNGTRLTVT.